Included here is one T cell receptor (beta chain) sequence, with context. The CDR3 length is 14 residues. The data originate from a study of T cells expressing NK-cell markers. TCRdb reprocessed the 5' RACE reads and reports one entry per CDR3 protein, with no DNA. This table lists 440,000 or so distinct CDR3 sequences. The clonotype was recovered from a woman aged 18 to 75 in good health. The sample consisted of blood T cells: a sorted CD56 or NKG2C T cell subset, CD4+ or CD8+ T cells, or bulk PBMC T cells (not recorded which). The J gene is TRBJ1-5, the V gene TRBV12-3 or TRBV12-4. The CDR3 is CASSTGYSNQPQHF.